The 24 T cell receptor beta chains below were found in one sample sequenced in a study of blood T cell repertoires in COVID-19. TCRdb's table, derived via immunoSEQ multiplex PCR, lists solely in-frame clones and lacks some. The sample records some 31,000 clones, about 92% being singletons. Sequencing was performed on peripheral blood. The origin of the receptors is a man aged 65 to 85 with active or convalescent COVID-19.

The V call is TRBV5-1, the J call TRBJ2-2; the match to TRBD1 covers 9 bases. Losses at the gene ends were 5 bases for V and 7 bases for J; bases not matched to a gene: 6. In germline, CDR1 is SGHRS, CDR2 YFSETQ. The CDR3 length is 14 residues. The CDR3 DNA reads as TGCGCCAGCAGATTCACAGGGGGCGGCGGGGAGCTGTTTTTT. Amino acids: CASRFTGGGGELFF.

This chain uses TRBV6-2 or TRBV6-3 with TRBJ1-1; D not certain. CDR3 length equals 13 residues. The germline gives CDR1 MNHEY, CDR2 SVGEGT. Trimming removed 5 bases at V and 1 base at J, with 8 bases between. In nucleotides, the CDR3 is TGTGCCAGCAGTAACCTCGGGAACACTGAAGCTTTCTTT. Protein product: CASSNLGNTEAFF.

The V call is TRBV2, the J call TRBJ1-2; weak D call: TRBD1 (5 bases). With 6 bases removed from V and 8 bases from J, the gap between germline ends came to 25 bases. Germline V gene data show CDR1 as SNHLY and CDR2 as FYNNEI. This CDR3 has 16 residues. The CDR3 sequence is CASRDENRRWSVGYTF. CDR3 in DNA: TGTGCCAGCAGGGACGAAAACAGGCGTTGGTCGGTAGGCTACACCTTC.

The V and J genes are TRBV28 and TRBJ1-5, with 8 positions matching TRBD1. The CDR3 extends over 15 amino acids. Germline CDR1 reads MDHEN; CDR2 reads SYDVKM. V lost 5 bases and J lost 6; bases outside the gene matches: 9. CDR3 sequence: CASSVRQGPTQPQHF. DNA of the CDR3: TGTGCCAGCAGTGTCCGACAGGGGCCGACTCAGCCCCAGCATTTT. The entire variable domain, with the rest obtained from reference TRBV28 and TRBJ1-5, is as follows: DVKVTQSSRYLVKRTGEKVFLECVQDMDHENMFWYRQDPGLGLRLIYFSYDVKMKEKGDIPEGYSVSREKKERFSLILESASTNQTSMYLCASSVRQGPTQPQHFGDGTRLSIL.

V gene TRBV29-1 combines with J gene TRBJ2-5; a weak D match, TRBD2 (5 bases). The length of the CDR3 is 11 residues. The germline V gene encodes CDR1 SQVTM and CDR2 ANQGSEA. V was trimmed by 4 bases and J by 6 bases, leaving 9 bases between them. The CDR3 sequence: CSVGWEKTQYF. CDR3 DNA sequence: TGCAGCGTTGGTTGGGAGAAGACCCAGTACTTC.

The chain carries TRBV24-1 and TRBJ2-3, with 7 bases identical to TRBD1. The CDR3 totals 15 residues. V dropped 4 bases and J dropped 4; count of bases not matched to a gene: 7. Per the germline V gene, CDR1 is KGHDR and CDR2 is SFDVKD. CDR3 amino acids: CATSDPTGLADTQYF. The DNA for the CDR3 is TGTGCCACCAGTGACCCGACAGGGCTGGCAGATACGCAGTATTTT.

The CDR3 sequence: CASSLTLQGANYGYTF. CDR3 DNA: TGTGCCAGCAGTTTAACCCTACAGGGGGCCAACTATGGCTACACCTTC. The chain couples TRBV27 to TRBJ1-2, with 9 nucleotides matching TRBD1. CDR1 and CDR2 from the germline V gene are MNHEY and SMNVEV (reference sequence). The V segment lost 2 bases and the J segment 2 bases; nucleotides outside the gene matches: 6. CDR3 length: 16 residues.

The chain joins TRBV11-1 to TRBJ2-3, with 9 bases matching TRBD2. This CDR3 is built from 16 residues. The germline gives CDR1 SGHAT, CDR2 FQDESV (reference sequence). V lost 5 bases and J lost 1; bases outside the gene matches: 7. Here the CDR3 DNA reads TGTGCCAGCAGCCGAGGGACTAGCTTACGCACAGATACGCAGTATTTT. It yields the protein CASSRGTSLRTDTQYF.

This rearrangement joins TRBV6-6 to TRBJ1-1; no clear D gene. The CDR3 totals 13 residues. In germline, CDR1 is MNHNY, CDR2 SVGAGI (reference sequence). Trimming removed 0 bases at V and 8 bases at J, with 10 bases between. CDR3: CASSYSRALEAFF. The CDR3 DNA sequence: TGTGCCAGCAGTTACTCGCGGGCCTTAGAAGCTTTCTTT.

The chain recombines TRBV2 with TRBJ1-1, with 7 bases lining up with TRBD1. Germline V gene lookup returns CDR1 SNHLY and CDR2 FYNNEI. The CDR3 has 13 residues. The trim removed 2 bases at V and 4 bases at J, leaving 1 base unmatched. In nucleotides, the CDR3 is TGTGCCAGCAGTGAACCAGGGGGCACTGAAGCTTTCTTT. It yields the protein CASSEPGGTEAFF.

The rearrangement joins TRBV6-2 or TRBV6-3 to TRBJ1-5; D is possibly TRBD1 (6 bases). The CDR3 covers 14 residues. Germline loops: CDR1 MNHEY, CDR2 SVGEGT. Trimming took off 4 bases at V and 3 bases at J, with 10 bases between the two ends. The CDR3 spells CASSSDSFNQPQHF. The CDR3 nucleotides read TGTGCCAGCAGTTCGGACAGTTTCAATCAGCCCCAGCATTTT.

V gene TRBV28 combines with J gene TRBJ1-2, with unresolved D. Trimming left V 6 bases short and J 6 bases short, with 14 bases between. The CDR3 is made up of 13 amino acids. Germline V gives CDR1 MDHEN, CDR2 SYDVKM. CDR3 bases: TGTGCCAGCAGCCCCTCCGGTCTACATGGCTACACCTTC. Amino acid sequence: CASSPSGLHGYTF.

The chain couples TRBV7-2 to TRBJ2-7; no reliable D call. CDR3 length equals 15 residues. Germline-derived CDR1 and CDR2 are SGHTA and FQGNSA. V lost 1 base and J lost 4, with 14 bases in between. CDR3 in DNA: TGTGCCAGCAGCTTAGATGAGCGTCGAGTTTACGAGCAGTACTTC. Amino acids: CASSLDERRVYEQYF.

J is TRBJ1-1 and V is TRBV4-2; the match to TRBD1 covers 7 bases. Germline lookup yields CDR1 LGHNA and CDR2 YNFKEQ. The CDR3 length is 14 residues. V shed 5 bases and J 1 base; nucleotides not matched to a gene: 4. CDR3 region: CASSNRQGNTEAFF. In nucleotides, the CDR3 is TGTGCCAGCAGCAACCGACAGGGGAACACTGAAGCTTTCTTT.

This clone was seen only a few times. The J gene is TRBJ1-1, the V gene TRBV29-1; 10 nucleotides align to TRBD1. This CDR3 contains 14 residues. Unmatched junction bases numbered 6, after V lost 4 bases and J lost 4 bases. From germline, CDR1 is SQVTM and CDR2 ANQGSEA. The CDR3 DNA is TGCAGCGTTGGACAGGGGGCTTTTGGCACTGAAGCTTTCTTT. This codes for CSVGQGAFGTEAFF.

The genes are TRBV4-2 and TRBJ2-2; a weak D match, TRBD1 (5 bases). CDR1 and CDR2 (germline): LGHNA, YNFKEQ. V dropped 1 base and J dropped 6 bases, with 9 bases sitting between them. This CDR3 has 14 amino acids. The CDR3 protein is CASSQGGGAGELFF. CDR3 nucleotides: TGTGCCAGCAGCCAAGGGGGCGGAGCCGGGGAGCTGTTTTTT.

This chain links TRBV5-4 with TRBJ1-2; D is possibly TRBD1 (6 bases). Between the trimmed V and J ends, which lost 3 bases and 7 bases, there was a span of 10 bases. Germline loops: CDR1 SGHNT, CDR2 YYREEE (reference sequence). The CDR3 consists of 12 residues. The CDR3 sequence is CASSSNRVGYTF. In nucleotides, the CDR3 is TGTGCCAGCAGCTCTAACAGGGTTGGCTACACCTTC.

As DNA, the CDR3 is TGTGCCAGCAGTTCCGGACAGGGGCCCGATGAGCAGTTCTTC. Translating gives CASSSGQGPDEQFF. The chain has TRBV28 and TRBJ2-1; 9 positions agree with TRBD1. Unmatched junction bases numbered 6, after V lost 4 bases and J lost 8 bases. CDR1 and CDR2 from the germline V gene are MDHEN and SYDVKM. The CDR3 contains 14 residues.

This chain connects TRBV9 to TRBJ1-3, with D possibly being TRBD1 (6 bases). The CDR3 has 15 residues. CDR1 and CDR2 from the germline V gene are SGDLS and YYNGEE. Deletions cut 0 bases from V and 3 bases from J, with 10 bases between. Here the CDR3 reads CASSVGTDYGNTIYF. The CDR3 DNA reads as TGTGCCAGCAGCGTAGGGACAGACTATGGAAACACCATATATTTT. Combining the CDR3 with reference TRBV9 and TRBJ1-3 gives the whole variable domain DSGVTQTPKHLITATGQRVTLRCSPRSGDLSVYWYQQSLDQGLQFLIQYYNGEERAKGNILERFSAQQFPDLHSELNLSSLELGDSALYFCASSVGTDYGNTIYFGEGSWLTVV.

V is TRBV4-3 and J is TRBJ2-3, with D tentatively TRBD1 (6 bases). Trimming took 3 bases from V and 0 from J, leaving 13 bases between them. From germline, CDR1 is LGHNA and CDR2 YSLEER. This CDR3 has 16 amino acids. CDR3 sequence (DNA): TGCGCCAGCAGCCAGACCCCAAGGGGGAGCACAGATACGCAGTATTTT. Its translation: CASSQTPRGSTDTQYF.

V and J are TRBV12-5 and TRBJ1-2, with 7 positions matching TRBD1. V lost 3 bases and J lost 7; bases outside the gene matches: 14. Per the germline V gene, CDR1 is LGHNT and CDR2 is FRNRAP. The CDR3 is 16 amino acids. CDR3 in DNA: TGTGCTAGTGGTTTCCCTACAGGGGCGCAAATTGGTGGCTACACCTTC. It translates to CASGFPTGAQIGGYTF.

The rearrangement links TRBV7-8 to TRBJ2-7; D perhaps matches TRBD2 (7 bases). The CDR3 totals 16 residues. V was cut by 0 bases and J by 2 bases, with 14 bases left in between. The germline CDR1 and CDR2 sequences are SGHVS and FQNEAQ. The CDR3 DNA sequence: TGTGCCAGCAGCTTAGCTAGGACAGCGGGGCCCTACGAGCAGTACTTC. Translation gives CASSLARTAGPYEQYF.

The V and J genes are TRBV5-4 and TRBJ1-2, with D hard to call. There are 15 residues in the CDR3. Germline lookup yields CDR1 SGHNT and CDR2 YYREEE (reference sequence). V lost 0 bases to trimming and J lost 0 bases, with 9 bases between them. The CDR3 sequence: CASSLALGANYGYTF. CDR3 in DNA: TGTGCCAGCAGCTTGGCACTTGGAGCTAACTATGGCTACACCTTC.

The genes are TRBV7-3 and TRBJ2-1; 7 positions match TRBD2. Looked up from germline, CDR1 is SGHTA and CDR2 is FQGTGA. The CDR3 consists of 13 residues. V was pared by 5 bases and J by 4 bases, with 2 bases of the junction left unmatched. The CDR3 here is CASSPRGYNEQFF. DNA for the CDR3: TGTGCCAGCAGCCCGCGGGGGTACAATGAGCAGTTCTTC.